This entry lists 31 T cell receptor beta chains sequenced from one sample in a study of beta chain features in type 1 diabetes. Expressed TCRB transcripts were sequenced because the entire RNA isolate underwent reverse transcription. Method: immunoSEQ multiplex PCR; TCRdb's copy keeps in-frame clones and lacks some. The sample lists around 130,000 clones, 7% to 10% occurring once. The study's findings and limits: TCRB CDR3s from Type 1 diabetes patients were moderately but significantly shorter in all four CD4+ subsets.

For these receptors, no antigen is known. What was sequenced was central memory CD4+ T cells from blood. The receptors here all came from a man aged 25-45 years with type 1 diabetes.

This clone was counted a few times. The chain uses TRBV4-2 and TRBJ1-1, with TRBD1 matching 8 bases. From germline, CDR1 is LGHNA and CDR2 YNFKEQ. V shed 5 bases and J 5 bases; nucleotides not matched to a gene: 4. CDR3 length equals 13 residues. CDR3 sequence: CASSLQGGTEAFF. DNA for the CDR3: TGTGCCAGCAGCTTACAGGGGGGTACTGAAGCTTTCTTT.

The chain combines TRBV5-1 with TRBJ1-4; D is unclear. Between the trimmed V and J ends, which lost 4 bases and 6 bases, there was a span of 13 bases. The CDR3 runs 14 residues. Germline CDR1 reads SGHRS; CDR2 reads YFSETQ. CDR3: CASSPISQDEKLFF. The CDR3 DNA is TGCGCCAGCAGCCCGATTTCGCAGGATGAAAAACTGTTTTTT.

This clone was counted many times. The rearrangement joins TRBV9 to TRBJ1-1, with TRBD1 matching over 7 bases. This CDR3 is 13 amino acids long. V lost 7 bases to trimming and J lost 1 base; unmatched junction nucleotides: 4. CDR1 is SGDLS, CDR2 YYNGEE, per germline. CDR3 DNA sequence: TGTGCCAGCGCCCGGACAGGGAACACTGAAGCTTTCTTT. Translating gives CASARTGNTEAFF. The variable domain in full, completed from reference TRBV9 and TRBJ1-1, reads DSGVTQTPKHLITATGQRVTLRCSPRSGDLSVYWYQQSLDQGLQFLIQYYNGEERAKGNILERFSAQQFPDLHSELNLSSLELGDSALYFCASARTGNTEAFFGQGTRLTVV.

This clone was observed a few times. The chain uses TRBV6-5 and TRBJ2-7, with TRBD2 as a possible D gene (5 bases). Germline loops: CDR1 MNHEY, CDR2 SVGAGI. This CDR3 is 12 amino acids long. The V end lost 5 bases, the J end lost 9 bases, and 14 bases lay between the germline ends. CDR3 in amino acids: CASSPDWGRQYF. The CDR3 DNA reads as TGTGCCAGCAGTCCGGACTGGGGAAGGCAGTACTTC.

The sample holds a few counts of this clone. J is TRBJ2-7 and V is TRBV4-2, with 13 bases aligning to TRBD2. The CDR3 totals 16 residues. The junction had 6 bases not matched to a gene; V was cut back by 4 bases and J by 3 bases. CDR1 LGHNA and CDR2 YNFKEQ come from the germline V gene. For the CDR3, the DNA is TGTGCCAGCAGCCGAGGACTAGCGGGGGCCCTCTACGAGCAGTACTTC. Translated: CASSRGLAGALYEQYF.

The chain joins TRBV9 to TRBJ1-2; D is possibly TRBD1 (5 bases). This CDR3 comprises 15 residues. Germline loops: CDR1 SGDLS, CDR2 YYNGEE. V was clipped by 5 bases and J by 2 bases, with 16 bases between them. The CDR3 DNA follows: TGTGCCAGCAGGGGGTTAAGGGGACTGAACTATGGCTACACCTTC. This codes for CASRGLRGLNYGYTF.

This chain uses TRBV2 with TRBJ2-5; a weak D match, TRBD1 (6 bases). With 5 bases removed from V and 3 bases from J, the gap between germline ends came to 10 bases. CDR1 and CDR2 from the germline V gene are SNHLY and FYNNEI. This CDR3 contains 13 residues. This CDR3 is CASSREGEETQYF. For the CDR3, the DNA is TGTGCCAGCAGTCGCGAGGGGGAAGAGACCCAGTACTTC.

The V and J genes are TRBV7-2 and TRBJ2-3, with 9 positions matching TRBD1. The germline V gene encodes CDR1 SGHTA and CDR2 FQGNSA. The CDR3 has 14 residues. The V and J ends lost 4 bases and 4 bases, in that order; junction bases with no gene match: 3. This CDR3 is CASSSGQGSDTQYF. The CDR3 DNA sequence: TGTGCCAGCAGCTCCGGACAGGGGTCAGATACGCAGTATTTT.

This clone has at least ten counts. The chain has TRBV27 and TRBJ1-6, with a weak D call TRBD1 (5 bases). The CDR3 covers 16 residues. The V end was cut by 7 bases, the J end by 6 bases, with 19 bases between. Germline V gene lookup returns CDR1 MNHEY and CDR2 SMNVEV (reference sequence). The CDR3 nucleotides are TGTGCCAGCACCTCACTTGGGGGGACGGGTAATTCACCCCTCCACTTT. Translating it yields CASTSLGGTGNSPLHF.

This clone appeared a few times. The CDR3 region is CASSSDPPDTFLSYEQYF. CDR3 nucleotides: TGTGCCAGCAGCTCAGATCCCCCGGACACCTTCCTCTCCTACGAGCAGTACTTC. The chain combines TRBV7-2 with TRBJ2-7; D perhaps matches TRBD1 (5 bases). The CDR3 runs to 18 residues. Trimming removed 4 bases from V and 0 bases from J, with 22 bases in between. Germline V lookup: CDR1 SGHTA, CDR2 FQGNSA.

The chain couples TRBV6-6 to TRBJ1-5; the D is unclear. Per the germline V gene, CDR1 is MNHNY and CDR2 is SVGAGI (reference sequence). Trimming removed 2 bases at V and 0 bases at J, with 11 bases between. The CDR3 consists of 16 residues. The CDR3 is CASSYLREDSNQPQHF. The CDR3 bases are TGTGCCAGCAGTTACCTACGGGAGGATAGCAATCAGCCCCAGCATTTT.

The chain links TRBV6-5 to TRBJ1-6; no definite D call. V lost 6 bases and J 4 bases, leaving 4 bases between the germline ends. Germline-derived CDR1 and CDR2 are MNHEY and SVGAGI. The CDR3 covers 12 residues. For the CDR3, the DNA is TGTGCCAGCAGCGAGTATAATTCACCCCTCCACTTT. Translation: CASSEYNSPLHF.

This clone showed up just a few times. This sequence joins TRBV29-1 and TRBJ1-4; no definite D call. This CDR3 region has 13 residues. The V gene lost 4 bases and the J gene lost 5 bases, with 11 bases spanning the gap. Germline V gene data show CDR1 as SQVTM and CDR2 as ANQGSEA. CDR3 residues: CSVAGGGNEKLFF. DNA for the CDR3: TGCAGCGTTGCGGGCGGAGGGAATGAAAAACTGTTTTTT.

This clone was seen a handful of times. The chain joins TRBV11-3 to TRBJ2-1, with D maybe TRBD2 (7 bases). The germline V and J ends were trimmed by 11 bases and 9 bases, with 23 bases remaining between them. The CDR3 spans 14 residues. Germline V lookup: CDR1 SGHNT, CDR2 YENEEA. Here the CDR3 reads CASKRGGPFGEQFF. The CDR3 bases are TGTGCCTCGAAGAGGGGGGGGCCCTTCGGTGAGCAGTTCTTC. The variable domain in full, with the rest retrieved from reference TRBV11-3 and TRBJ2-1, is EAGVVQSPRYKIIEKKQPVAFWCNPISGHNTLYWYLQNLGQGPELLIRYENEEAVDDSQLPKDRFSAERLKGVDSTLKIQPAELGDSAVYLCASKRGGPFGEQFFGPGTRLTVL.

This clone came up a few times. This chain uses TRBV4-3 with TRBJ2-1; 10 nucleotides align to TRBD2. V was pared by 3 bases and J by 3 bases, with 5 bases of the junction left unmatched. This CDR3 spans 16 amino acids. Germline-derived CDR1 and CDR2 are LGHNA and YSLEER. CDR3 sequence reads: CASSQFSGGLYNEQFF. The CDR3 DNA reads as TGCGCCAGCAGCCAGTTTAGCGGGGGGCTCTACAATGAGCAGTTCTTC.

The V and J genes are TRBV2 and TRBJ1-6; tentative D call: TRBD1 (6 bases). The CDR3 consists of 15 residues. The V end lost 3 bases, the J end lost 5 bases, and 11 bases lay between the germline ends. The germline gives CDR1 SNHLY, CDR2 FYNNEI. In DNA, the CDR3 is TGTGCCAGCAGTGACCGACAGGTCAATAATTCACCCCTCCACTTT. Protein sequence: CASSDRQVNNSPLHF.

In this sample, this clone turned up a few times. J is TRBJ1-5 and V is TRBV6-1, with D uncertain. This CDR3 comprises 12 residues. Per the germline V gene, CDR1 is MNHNS and CDR2 is SASEGT. V gave up 5 bases and J gave up 5 bases, with 7 bases separating them. CDR3 region: CASSPRDQPQHF. As DNA, the CDR3 is TGTGCCAGCAGTCCTCGGGATCAGCCCCAGCATTTT.

This clone was seen only a few times. The gene calls are TRBV27 and TRBJ1-2; D might be TRBD1 (6 bases). Germline V gene sequence: CDR1 MNHEY, CDR2 SMNVEV (reference sequence). CDR3 length: 14 residues. The V end lost 6 bases, the J end lost 6 bases, and 17 bases lay between the germline ends. CDR3 DNA: TGTGCCAGCAGACTTGATCAGGGGACCCATGGCTACACCTTC. Amino acids: CASRLDQGTHGYTF.

This clone occurred a few times. The gene calls are TRBV6-5 and TRBJ1-5; TRBD1 matches 7 bases. The CDR3 has 15 amino acids. The ends lost 4 bases at V and 1 base at J; junction bases unmatched: 4. The germline CDR1 and CDR2 sequences are MNHEY and SVGAGI. The CDR3 nucleotides are TGTGCCAGCAGTTCCCGACAGGGCAGCAATCAGCCCCAGCATTTT. As protein: CASSSRQGSNQPQHF.

This clone has only a few counts. The chain employs TRBV7-9 and TRBJ1-2, with 7 bases that match TRBD1. Looked up from germline, CDR1 is SEHNR and CDR2 is FQNEAQ (reference sequence). J lost 1 base, V lost 5 bases, and 4 bases had no gene match. The CDR3 length is 14 residues. The CDR3: CASSQGTDNYGYTF. The CDR3 DNA sequence: TGTGCCAGCAGCCAAGGGACAGATAACTATGGCTACACCTTC.

The chain links TRBV29-1 to TRBJ2-1; tentatively, D is TRBD1 (5 bases). CDR1 is SQVTM, CDR2 ANQGSEA, per germline. There are 12 residues in the CDR3. V lost 2 bases and J 8 bases, leaving 10 bases between the germline ends. DNA for the CDR3: TGCAGCGTTGAAAGGGGCCTAGATGAGCAGTTCTTC. Encoded protein: CSVERGLDEQFF.

This clone showed up just a few times. This chain links TRBV9 with TRBJ2-1, with D perhaps TRBD2 (5 bases). Trimming cost V 7 bases and J 7 bases, with 15 bases left between them. The V gene's germline CDR1 is SGDLS and CDR2 YYNGEE. This CDR3 region has 13 residues. The CDR3 region is CASGNSRRNEQFF. CDR3 bases: TGTGCCAGCGGAAATAGTAGGAGGAATGAGCAGTTCTTC.

This clone was seen a few times. V usage is TRBV29-1 and J usage is TRBJ2-7, with a tentative D call TRBD2 (6 bases). V gave up 4 bases and J gave up 5 bases, with 9 bases separating them. The CDR3 runs 11 residues. Germline loops: CDR1 SQVTM, CDR2 ANQGSEA. CDR3: CSVGSGDEQYF. The DNA of the CDR3 is TGCAGCGTTGGATCGGGGGACGAGCAGTACTTC.

This chain's CDR3 is CASSRNWGEETQYF. CDR3 bases: TGTGCCAGCAGTCGTAACTGGGGGGAAGAGACCCAGTACTTC. The V and J genes are TRBV28 and TRBJ2-5, with a weak D call TRBD2 (6 bases). This CDR3 region has 14 residues. Trimming removed 5 bases at V and 3 bases at J, with 13 bases between. Germline V lookup: CDR1 MDHEN, CDR2 SYDVKM.

This clone has a handful of counts. The V gene is TRBV11-2, the J gene TRBJ2-5, with D unresolved. Germline CDR1 and CDR2: SGHAT and FQNNGV. Trimming took 5 bases from V and 8 from J, leaving 6 bases between them. CDR3 length: 10 residues. In nucleotides, the CDR3 is TGTGCCAGCAGCCCCCTAACCCAGTACTTC. Amino acids: CASSPLTQYF.

This clone was detected ten times or more. CDR3 residues: CASGSSGAENSPLHF. The CDR3 region has the DNA TGTGCCAGCGGTAGTAGCGGGGCTGAAAATTCACCCCTCCACTTT. The chain is built from TRBV2 and TRBJ1-6, with a possible D match to TRBD1 (5 bases). Germline V gives CDR1 SNHLY, CDR2 FYNNEI. This CDR3 has 15 residues. Trimming removed 8 bases at V and 7 bases at J, with 18 bases between.

The chain carries TRBV30 and TRBJ2-3; D gene unclear. This CDR3 is 12 amino acids long. Trimming shortened V by 0 bases and J by 4 bases, and 5 bases separated the two germline ends. CDR1 GTSNPN and CDR2 SVGIG come from the germline V gene (reference sequence). Written as DNA, the CDR3 is TGTGCCTGGAGTGTCTTCGCAGATACGCAGTATTTT. Its translation: CAWSVFADTQYF.

This clone was picked up many times. The genes are TRBV9 and TRBJ2-5; TRBD2 might be the D (6 bases). With 2 bases removed from V and 0 bases from J, the gap between germline ends came to 14 bases. In germline, CDR1 is SGDLS, CDR2 YYNGEE. The CDR3 totals 16 residues. The CDR3 reads CASSVGERAYQETQYF. The CDR3 DNA sequence: TGTGCCAGCAGCGTTGGGGAGCGGGCCTACCAAGAGACCCAGTACTTC. Looking up the rest from reference TRBV9 and TRBJ2-5 gives the full variable domain: DSGVTQTPKHLITATGQRVTLRCSPRSGDLSVYWYQQSLDQGLQFLIQYYNGEERAKGNILERFSAQQFPDLHSELNLSSLELGDSALYFCASSVGERAYQETQYFGPGTRLLVL.

This clone was counted a few times. V usage is TRBV10-3 and J usage is TRBJ2-5; tentatively, D is TRBD2 (6 bases). CDR3 length: 13 residues. In germline, CDR1 is ENHRY, CDR2 SYGVKD. Trimming stripped 3 bases from V and 4 bases from J, with 9 bases between. CDR3 region: CAISDPGVETQYF. The CDR3 bases are TGTGCCATCAGTGACCCGGGGGTAGAGACCCAGTACTTC.

This chain connects TRBV5-1 to TRBJ2-2, with D perhaps given as TRBD1 or TRBD2 (7 bases each). This CDR3 is built from 14 residues. V lost 9 bases and J 0 bases, leaving 12 bases between the germline ends. The germline gives CDR1 SGHRS, CDR2 YFSETQ. The chain's CDR3 is CATRGGANTGELFF. Written as DNA, the CDR3 is TGCGCCACCAGGGGGGGAGCGAACACCGGGGAGCTGTTTTTT.

The rearrangement links TRBV5-1 to TRBJ2-2; 10 bases fit TRBD1. V dropped 7 bases and J dropped 4; count of bases not matched to a gene: 7. The CDR3 is made up of 15 amino acids. Germline V gene sequence: CDR1 SGHRS, CDR2 YFSETQ. The CDR3 DNA sequence: TGCGCCAGCTACCGGGACAGGGGTGGCACCGGGGAGCTGTTTTTT. Protein sequence: CASYRDRGGTGELFF.